This is a list of T cell receptor beta chains from one sample in a study of CXCR3-negative and CXCR3-positive naive CD8 T cells. TCRdb processed the 5' RACE reads again and assigns one entry to each CDR3 protein, with no DNA. In all, the sample yields tens of thousands of distinct CDR3 sequences. Sequencing was done on a sample of naive CXCR3+ CD8+ T cells from blood. These receptors originate from a human donor in good health. Some clones in this sample may be carry-over from other donors' samples. Both conserved end residues are part of each CDR3.

CASSFDSPDEQYF TRBJ2-7 TRBV11-2 13
CASIGQGANEQYF TRBJ2-7 TRBV2 13
CASSYRDRVGVKLFF TRBJ1-4 TRBV27 15
CASSLRDRGISNQPQHF TRBJ1-5 TRBV28 17
CASSPGYSNQPQHF TRBJ1-5 TRBV27 14
CASSEDYNEQFF TRBJ2-1 TRBV25-1 12
CASNPLSRGYEQYF TRBJ2-7 TRBV28 14
CASSLGYPSSGHYNEQFF TRBJ2-1 TRBV28 18
CASKPTGLNTEAFF TRBJ1-1 TRBV28 14
CASSPGEGLSYEQYF TRBJ2-7 TRBV5-1 15
CASSRAAVANTGELFF TRBJ2-2 TRBV28 16
CSVRTGGYNEQYF TRBJ2-7 TRBV29-1 13
CASSQVGDRVDTQYF TRBJ2-3 TRBV4-1 15
CASSLGLAYNEQFF TRBJ2-1 TRBV13 14
CASSLLYTGPSAKKLFF TRBJ1-4 TRBV28 17
CASSLPAQRDRQFF TRBJ2-1 TRBV7-2 14
CASSQEVGRNNEQFF TRBJ2-1 TRBV4-3 15
CASSLDREPLLYEQYF TRBJ2-7 TRBV7-8 16
CASHGQGAGEQFF TRBJ2-1 TRBV6-2/TRBV6-3 13
CSAEAASSYNEQFF TRBJ2-1 TRBV20-1 14
CSARDPRARQDTQYF TRBJ2-3 TRBV20-1 15
CASSLGGGLLNSPLHF TRBJ1-6 TRBV7-8 16
CASSLGTSGIEQYF TRBJ2-7 TRBV28 14
CATSDRDSGRNEQFF TRBJ2-1 TRBV24-1 15
CASSPPGGGVNEQFF TRBJ2-1 TRBV18 15
CASSLKTGAGNYGYTF TRBJ1-2 TRBV28 16
CASGGTTGSNEQFF TRBJ2-1 TRBV21-1 14
CSVPGTSPLNEQFF TRBJ2-1 TRBV29-1 14
CASSFVGSNQPQHF TRBJ1-5 TRBV19 14
CASTLQAGAINEQFF TRBJ2-1 TRBV5-5 15
CASSAGGNTEAFF TRBJ1-1 TRBV19 13
CAISEVFRSSSYGQYF TRBJ2-7 TRBV10-3 16
CASSLGYVVGQEQYF TRBJ2-7 TRBV28 15
CASSFGGPKNIQYF TRBJ2-4 TRBV12-3/TRBV12-4 14
CASSPVGTSADTQYF TRBJ2-3 TRBV12-3/TRBV12-4 15